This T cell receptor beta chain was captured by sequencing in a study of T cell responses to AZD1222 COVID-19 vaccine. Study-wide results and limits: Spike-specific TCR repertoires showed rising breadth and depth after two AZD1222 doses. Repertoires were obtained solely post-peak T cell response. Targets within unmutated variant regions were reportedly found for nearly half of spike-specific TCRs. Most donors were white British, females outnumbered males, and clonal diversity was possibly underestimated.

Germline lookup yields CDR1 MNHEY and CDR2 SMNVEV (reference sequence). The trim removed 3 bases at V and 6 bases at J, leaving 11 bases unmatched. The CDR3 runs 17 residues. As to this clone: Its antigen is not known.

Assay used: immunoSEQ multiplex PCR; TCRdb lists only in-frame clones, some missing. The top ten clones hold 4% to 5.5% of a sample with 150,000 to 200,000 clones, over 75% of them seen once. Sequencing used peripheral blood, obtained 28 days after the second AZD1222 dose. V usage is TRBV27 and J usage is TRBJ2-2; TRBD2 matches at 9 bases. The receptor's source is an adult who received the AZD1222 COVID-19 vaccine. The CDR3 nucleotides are TGTGCCAGCAGTTTTTCCGGGACTAGCCAGTTCCCCGGGGAGCTGTTTTTT. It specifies CASSFSGTSQFPGELFF.